These T cell receptor beta chains were read from a single sample in a study of blood T cells in healthy people across ages. TCRdb processed the 5' RACE reads anew with MiXCR; each CDR3 protein has one entry. The sample holds 1.5 million to 1.8 million distinct CDR3 sequences, roughly two fifths seen once. Sequenced: blood. The receptor source for this set is a young woman in good health. The CDR3 runs from the conserved cysteine through the conserved F or W. Each record gives: J gene, clone size, V gene, D gene, CDR3 protein, CDR3 DNA. A D gene is named only where the DNA matches it firmly. A clone size is listed for some rows: how often the clone was seen (once, few, many), or a class if it is expanded.

j_call: TRBJ2-1
clone_size: .
v_call: TRBV9
d_call: .
cdr3_aa: CASSVGGEINEQFF
cdr3_nt: TGTGCCAGCAGCGTGGGGGGAGAAATTAATGAGCAGTTCTTC

j_call: TRBJ2-7
clone_size: .
v_call: TRBV24-1
d_call: .
cdr3_aa: CATSYGGFSYEQYF
cdr3_nt: TGTGCCACCAGTTACGGCGGATTCTCCTACGAGCAGTACTTC

j_call: TRBJ2-7
clone_size: many
v_call: TRBV20-1
d_call: .
cdr3_aa: CSARDDSYEQYF
cdr3_nt: TGCAGCGCCCGGGACGACTCCTACGAGCAGTACTTC

j_call: TRBJ2-7
clone_size: many
v_call: TRBV29-1
d_call: .
cdr3_aa: CSVEGRDSYEQYF
cdr3_nt: TGCAGCGTTGAGGGCAGAGACTCCTACGAGCAGTACTTC

j_call: TRBJ2-5
clone_size: few
v_call: TRBV6-1
d_call: .
cdr3_aa: CASSEGHRAKTQYF
cdr3_nt: TGTGCCAGCAGTGAAGGTCACAGGGCAAAGACCCAGTACTTC

j_call: TRBJ2-1
clone_size: .
v_call: TRBV6-6
d_call: .
cdr3_aa: CASSSSGDASEQFF
cdr3_nt: TGTGCCAGCAGCTCTTCGGGAGACGCGAGTGAGCAGTTCTTC

j_call: TRBJ1-4
clone_size: .
v_call: TRBV12-3/TRBV12-4
d_call: TRBD1
cdr3_aa: CASTRQGNNEKLFF
cdr3_nt: TGTGCCAGCACTCGACAGGGGAATAATGAAAAACTGTTTTTT

j_call: TRBJ1-5
clone_size: few
v_call: TRBV6-5
d_call: TRBD1
cdr3_aa: CASSKGQGRRSNQPQHF
cdr3_nt: TGTGCCAGCAGTAAGGGACAGGGTCGAAGGAGCAATCAGCCCCAGCATTTT

j_call: TRBJ2-3
clone_size: .
v_call: TRBV7-2
d_call: .
cdr3_aa: CASALRKGEGDTQYF
cdr3_nt: TGTGCCAGCGCTTTGAGAAAGGGTGAGGGAGATACGCAGTATTTT

j_call: TRBJ1-2
clone_size: .
v_call: TRBV29-1
d_call: TRBD1
cdr3_aa: CSVKSTGGWGSYTF
cdr3_nt: TGCAGCGTCAAAAGTACAGGGGGCTGGGGGTCTTACACCTTC

j_call: TRBJ2-2
clone_size: .
v_call: TRBV11-2
d_call: TRBD2
cdr3_aa: CASSLGMRLAGGPTGELFF
cdr3_nt: TGTGCCAGCAGCTTGGGGATGAGACTAGCGGGGGGCCCCACCGGGGAGCTGTTTTTT

j_call: TRBJ2-1
clone_size: .
v_call: TRBV2
d_call: .
cdr3_aa: CASSEFRTEQFF
cdr3_nt: TGTGCCAGCAGTGAATTCCGGACTGAGCAGTTCTTC

j_call: TRBJ2-1
clone_size: .
v_call: TRBV3-1
d_call: TRBD2
cdr3_aa: CATTGTTYNEQFF
cdr3_nt: TGTGCCACGACCGGGACTACCTACAATGAGCAGTTCTTC

j_call: TRBJ2-7
clone_size: .
v_call: TRBV6-6
d_call: .
cdr3_aa: CASGVNSYEQYF
cdr3_nt: TGTGCCAGCGGGGTCAACTCCTACGAGCAGTACTTC

j_call: TRBJ2-1
clone_size: few
v_call: TRBV7-2
d_call: TRBD2
cdr3_aa: CASSESGGNYNEQFF
cdr3_nt: TGTGCCAGCAGCGAAAGCGGGGGGAACTACAATGAGCAGTTCTTC

j_call: TRBJ2-5
clone_size: .
v_call: TRBV6-2/TRBV6-3
d_call: .
cdr3_aa: CASSYDFETQYF
cdr3_nt: TGTGCCAGCAGTTACGACTTTGAGACCCAGTACTTC

j_call: TRBJ1-1
clone_size: .
v_call: TRBV29-1
d_call: TRBD1
cdr3_aa: CSVEPRGQGVNTEAFF
cdr3_nt: TGCAGCGTTGAACCCCGAGGGCAGGGGGTGAACACTGAAGCTTTCTTT

j_call: TRBJ2-3
clone_size: many
v_call: TRBV5-1
d_call: .
cdr3_aa: CASSLSPGGTDTQYF
cdr3_nt: TGTGCCAGCAGTTTAAGTCCAGGGGGCACAGATACGCAGTATTTT

j_call: TRBJ2-1
clone_size: .
v_call: TRBV20-1
d_call: .
cdr3_aa: CSARPVYSPWDEQFF
cdr3_nt: TGCAGTGCTAGGCCGGTTTACTCTCCATGGGATGAGCAGTTCTTC

j_call: TRBJ2-3
clone_size: few
v_call: TRBV7-9
d_call: .
cdr3_aa: CASSMPGHTDTQYF
cdr3_nt: TGTGCCAGCAGCATGCCGGGACACACAGATACGCAGTATTTT

j_call: TRBJ1-4
clone_size: few
v_call: TRBV4-1
d_call: TRBD1
cdr3_aa: CASSQTRLYRGPNEKLFF
cdr3_nt: TGCGCCAGCAGCCAAACGAGACTCTACAGGGGGCCCAATGAAAAACTGTTTTTT

j_call: TRBJ2-3
clone_size: few
v_call: TRBV2
d_call: .
cdr3_aa: CASRRRRGISRDTQYF
cdr3_nt: TGTGCCAGCAGACGACGAAGGGGAATTTCACGAGATACGCAGTATTTT

j_call: TRBJ1-6
clone_size: .
v_call: TRBV4-3
d_call: .
cdr3_aa: CASSQATGLAPNSPLHF
cdr3_nt: TGCGCCAGCAGCCAAGCAACAGGGTTAGCGCCTAATTCACCCCTCCACTTT

j_call: TRBJ2-1
clone_size: few
v_call: TRBV11-2
d_call: TRBD2
cdr3_aa: CASGLAGSDEQFF
cdr3_nt: TGTGCCAGTGGGCTAGCGGGGTCGGATGAGCAGTTCTTC

j_call: TRBJ2-1
clone_size: once
v_call: TRBV7-2
d_call: TRBD1
cdr3_aa: CASSLGTGAFNEQFF
cdr3_nt: TGTGCCAGCAGCTTAGGGACAGGGGCTTTCAATGAGCAGTTCTTC

j_call: TRBJ2-1
clone_size: many
v_call: TRBV10-3
d_call: .
cdr3_aa: CASRVSNNEQFF
cdr3_nt: TGTGCCAGTAGGGTCTCAAACAATGAGCAGTTCTTC

j_call: TRBJ1-5
clone_size: few
v_call: TRBV28
d_call: .
cdr3_aa: CASRPDGRGSNQPQHF
cdr3_nt: TGTGCCAGCAGACCAGACGGTCGGGGGAGCAATCAGCCCCAGCATTTT

j_call: TRBJ2-1
clone_size: .
v_call: TRBV10-3
d_call: .
cdr3_aa: CAISASRGEQFF
cdr3_nt: TGTGCCATCAGTGCCTCCAGGGGAGAGCAGTTCTTC

j_call: TRBJ2-1
clone_size: few
v_call: TRBV5-1
d_call: TRBD2
cdr3_aa: CASSLWRGGREDEQFF
cdr3_nt: TGCGCCAGCAGCTTATGGCGGGGGGGCAGAGAGGATGAGCAGTTCTTC

j_call: TRBJ2-7
clone_size: .
v_call: TRBV29-1
d_call: TRBD1
cdr3_aa: CSVVDTGGSSYEQYF
cdr3_nt: TGCAGCGTCGTTGATACAGGGGGAAGCTCCTACGAGCAGTACTTC

j_call: TRBJ2-2
clone_size: .
v_call: TRBV7-9
d_call: TRBD1
cdr3_aa: CASSQGQGASTGELFF
cdr3_nt: TGTGCCAGCAGTCAAGGACAGGGGGCAAGCACCGGGGAGCTGTTTTTT

j_call: TRBJ2-1
clone_size: few
v_call: TRBV6-1
d_call: .
cdr3_aa: CASSEARGAIYNEQFF
cdr3_nt: TGTGCCAGCAGTGAAGCGCGAGGGGCGATCTACAATGAGCAGTTCTTC

j_call: TRBJ2-3
clone_size: .
v_call: TRBV20-1
d_call: .
cdr3_aa: CSARVRTGDTQYF
cdr3_nt: TGCAGTGCTAGAGTGCGAACGGGAGATACGCAGTATTTT

j_call: TRBJ1-2
clone_size: few
v_call: TRBV3-1
d_call: .
cdr3_aa: CASSPRDILYGYTF
cdr3_nt: TGTGCCAGCAGCCCCCGGGACATCCTCTATGGCTACACCTTC

j_call: TRBJ2-7
clone_size: .
v_call: TRBV19
d_call: TRBD1
cdr3_aa: CATGQGNWGEQYF
cdr3_nt: TGTGCCACGGGACAGGGGAATTGGGGGGAGCAGTACTTC

j_call: TRBJ1-1
clone_size: .
v_call: TRBV5-1
d_call: .
cdr3_aa: CASSLGGTYEAFF
cdr3_nt: TGCGCCAGCAGCTTGGGAGGGACATATGAAGCTTTCTTT

j_call: TRBJ2-7
clone_size: .
v_call: TRBV4-1
d_call: TRBD2
cdr3_aa: CASSQRMRGVYNEQYF
cdr3_nt: TGCGCCAGCAGCCAACGGATGCGGGGGGTTTACAATGAGCAGTACTTC

j_call: TRBJ1-2
clone_size: .
v_call: TRBV5-6
d_call: .
cdr3_aa: CASSPRDGPLYGYTF
cdr3_nt: TGTGCCAGCAGCCCGAGGGACGGACCCCTCTATGGCTACACCTTC

j_call: TRBJ1-2
clone_size: .
v_call: TRBV5-5
d_call: .
cdr3_aa: CASSFQPEGYGYTF
cdr3_nt: TGTGCCAGCAGCTTCCAGCCCGAGGGCTATGGCTACACCTTC

j_call: TRBJ1-5
clone_size: .
v_call: TRBV21-1
d_call: .
cdr3_aa: CASSGKIPGQGRSVVSQPQHF
cdr3_nt: TGTGCCAGCAGCGGGAAAATCCCGGGACAGGGGAGATCCGTTGTCTCTCAGCCCCAGCATTTT

j_call: TRBJ2-1
clone_size: few
v_call: TRBV29-1
d_call: TRBD2
cdr3_aa: CSVEGGTSGRGEQFF
cdr3_nt: TGCAGCGTTGAAGGCGGGACTAGCGGGAGAGGTGAGCAGTTCTTC

j_call: TRBJ1-1
clone_size: .
v_call: TRBV10-3
d_call: .
cdr3_aa: CAISSPGQNTEAFF
cdr3_nt: TGTGCCATCAGTTCCCCTGGACAGAACACTGAAGCTTTCTTT

j_call: TRBJ2-7
clone_size: .
v_call: TRBV20-1
d_call: TRBD1
cdr3_aa: CSARGLTGRTYEQYF
cdr3_nt: TGCAGTGCTAGAGGTTTGACAGGGCGAACCTACGAGCAGTACTTC

j_call: TRBJ2-3
clone_size: few
v_call: TRBV4-1
d_call: TRBD2
cdr3_aa: CASSLQTSGGDTQYF
cdr3_nt: TGCGCCAGCAGCCTACAGACTAGCGGGGGAGATACGCAGTATTTT

j_call: TRBJ2-3
clone_size: .
v_call: TRBV12-3/TRBV12-4
d_call: .
cdr3_aa: CASSPYRDISTDTQYF
cdr3_nt: TGTGCCAGCAGTCCCTACCGGGACATCAGCACAGATACGCAGTATTTT

j_call: TRBJ2-3
clone_size: .
v_call: TRBV12-3/TRBV12-4
d_call: .
cdr3_aa: CASSSYPGGTDTQYF
cdr3_nt: TGTGCCAGCAGTTCCTACCCCGGGGGCACAGATACGCAGTATTTT

j_call: TRBJ1-1
clone_size: few
v_call: TRBV29-1
d_call: .
cdr3_aa: CSATIPGRRHTEAFF
cdr3_nt: TGCAGCGCCACCATACCAGGGCGGCGGCACACTGAAGCTTTCTTT

j_call: TRBJ2-1
clone_size: .
v_call: TRBV12-3/TRBV12-4
d_call: TRBD2
cdr3_aa: CASRPGTSGGGYEQFF
cdr3_nt: TGTGCCAGCAGGCCCGGGACTAGCGGAGGTGGCTATGAGCAGTTCTTC

j_call: TRBJ1-2
clone_size: .
v_call: TRBV9
d_call: .
cdr3_aa: CASSVATSGRANYGYTF
cdr3_nt: TGTGCCAGCAGCGTAGCTACGTCAGGACGCGCTAACTATGGCTACACCTTC

j_call: TRBJ1-4
clone_size: .
v_call: TRBV6-5
d_call: .
cdr3_aa: CASSYRHLGNEKLFF
cdr3_nt: TGTGCCAGCAGTTACCGACACCTGGGGAATGAAAAACTGTTTTTT

j_call: TRBJ2-3
clone_size: few
v_call: TRBV7-7
d_call: TRBD1
cdr3_aa: CASSSGQGGTQYF
cdr3_nt: TGTGCTAGCAGCTCAGGACAGGGAGGTACGCAGTATTTT

j_call: TRBJ2-1
clone_size: .
v_call: TRBV19
d_call: TRBD1
cdr3_aa: CASSTGQNVYNEQFF
cdr3_nt: TGTGCCAGTAGTACGGGACAGAATGTTTACAATGAGCAGTTCTTC